The 7 T cell receptor beta chains listed next were all sequenced from one sample in a study of T cells after yellow fever vaccination (dated by TCRdb to between 2018 and 2020). Library construction relied on 5' RACE. Sequencing relied on an Illumina HiSeq 2500. TCRdb cleaned the public reads at Q25 with fastp, built clones with MiXCR and kept in-frame beta chains. Each entry merges the rows of one CDR3 protein and shows their most common DNA and genes. The sample table records approximately 150,000 distinct CDR3 sequences; approximately 6.2% of these occur just once. The top ten constitute 2.5% to 3.5% of the sample. In the paper's terms, the treatment or condition label means: live attenuated yellow fever vaccine strain. Specimen: CD4+ T cells sorted from PBMCs, collected on the day of the first yellow fever vaccination. The receptor source for this set is a man aged 18 to 30 who received the YFV17D yellow fever vaccine.

This clonotype was counted only a few times. This sequence joins TRBV27 and TRBJ2-1; 10 bases are a match to TRBD1. CDR1 MNHEY and CDR2 SMNVEV come from the germline V gene (reference sequence). CDR3 length: 16 residues. With 5 bases clipped from V and 6 bases from J, the junction kept 10 bases outside the gene matches. DNA for the CDR3: TGTGCCAGCAGTCCGATCGGGACAGGGGCGCTCAATGAGCAGTTCTTC. This gives the protein CASSPIGTGALNEQFF.

The J gene is TRBJ2-7, the V gene TRBV2; tentative D call: TRBD2 (6 bases). Germline lookup yields CDR1 SNHLY and CDR2 FYNNEI. The CDR3 contains 17 residues. In DNA, the CDR3 is TGTACCTTCAGTTTAAGAGGGGAGACTAGGCGGTCCTACGAGCAGTACTTC. Its translation is CTFSLRGETRRSYEQYF.

This clonotype was counted many times. The rearrangement uses TRBV6-2 or TRBV6-3 and TRBJ2-7, with 10 bases matching TRBD1. V lost 6 bases to trimming and J lost 8 bases; unmatched junction nucleotides: 7. CDR1 and CDR2 from the germline V gene are MNHEY and SVGEGT. CDR3 size: 13 residues. CDR3: CASRPTGGEKQYV. The CDR3 DNA reads as TGTGCCAGCAGACCGACAGGGGGCGAGAAGCAGTACGTC.

Turning to this clonotype: An end of the junction does not agree with germline; a read error may underlie this. The DNA for the CDR3 is TGTACCAGCAGCATCCACGCTCTCGCTGAAGCTTTCTTT. It is translated as CTSSIHALAEAFF. The J gene is TRBJ1-1, the V gene TRBV6-1; the D is unclear. In germline, CDR1 is MNHNS, CDR2 SASEGT. The CDR3 runs 13 residues.

This clonotype was counted ten times or more. This chain connects TRBV18 to TRBJ2-5, with D tentatively TRBD2 (6 bases). The CDR3 loop spans 13 amino acids. Germline V gene data show CDR1 as KGHSH and CDR2 as LQKENI. Trimming cost V 2 bases and J 5 bases, with 9 bases left between them. This chain's CDR3 is CASSPAGSETQYF. For the CDR3, the DNA is TGTGCCAGCTCACCAGCGGGGAGCGAGACCCAGTACTTC.

In this sample, this clonotype turned up many times. This sequence joins TRBV5-6 and TRBJ1-1; D remains unclear. Trimming took 0 bases from V and 1 from J, leaving 7 bases between them. This CDR3 has 14 amino acids. Per the germline V gene, CDR1 is SGHDT and CDR2 is YYEEEE. CDR3 protein: CASSLVWPNTEAFF. The CDR3 bases are TGTGCCAGCAGCTTGGTATGGCCGAACACTGAAGCTTTCTTT.

This clonotype appeared many times. The gene calls are TRBV6-1 and TRBJ1-5; D gene uncertain. Germline V lookup: CDR1 MNHNS, CDR2 SASEGT. This CDR3 comprises 13 residues. V lost 7 bases and J lost 3, with 10 bases in between. CDR3 residues: CASNRDDNQPQHF. In DNA form, the CDR3 reads TGTGCCAGCAATCGAGACGACAATCAGCCCCAGCATTTT.